Listed below are T cell receptor beta chains from one sample, sequenced in a study of T cell repertoires in cytomegalovirus infection. TCRdb reprocessed the reads with MiXCR, giving one entry per CDR3 protein. The sample shows roughly 760,000 distinct CDR3 sequences, roughly 35% of them seen only once. Sequencing used PBMCs. These receptors all come from a human donor in good health (CMV status not recorded). Some clones in this sample may be carry-over from other donors' samples. Each CDR3 is given with its conserved first and last residue. D genes are given only for firm matches. For some rows the clone size is stated as once, few or many, or as a class when expanded; others skip it.

size,J,V,D,CDR3,DNA
-,TRBJ2-7,TRBV5-5,TRBD2,CASSLSWSSGSYEQYF,TGTGCCAGCAGCCTCAGCTGGTCTAGCGGGAGTTACGAGCAGTACTTC
-,TRBJ1-4,TRBV19,TRBD1,CASSRTVDRGQEKLFF,TGTGCCAGTAGTAGGACGGTGGACAGGGGGCAAGAAAAACTGTTTTTT
-,TRBJ2-6,TRBV7-8,TRBD2,CASSLGGSKDSGANVLTF,TGTGCCAGCAGCTTGGGGGGGAGTAAAGACTCTGGGGCCAACGTCCTGACTTTC
once,TRBJ1-1,TRBV10-2,TRBD1,CAIRSRDRAPNTEAFF,TGCGCAATCAGGTCCCGGGACAGGGCGCCGAACACTGAAGCTTTCTTT
few,TRBJ2-5,TRBV7-9,-,CASSGGSSGQTQYF,TGTGCCAGCAGCGGGGGGTCCTCAGGACAGACCCAGTACTTC
-,TRBJ1-2,TRBV5-1,-,CASSPRDLLGYGYTF,TGCGCCAGCAGCCCCCGCGACCTTCTGGGCTATGGCTACACCTTC
once,TRBJ2-5,TRBV5-4,-,CASSWWQQETQYF,TGTGCCAGCAGCTGGTGGCAGCAAGAGACCCAGTACTTC
-,TRBJ2-1,TRBV20-1,-,CSAQDRNNEQFF,TGCAGTGCTCAAGACAGGAACAATGAGCAGTTCTTC
many,TRBJ2-7,TRBV7-2,TRBD2,CASSWYPTSGGGYEQYF,TGTGCCAGCAGCTGGTACCCGACTAGCGGGGGAGGTTACGAGCAGTACTTC
-,TRBJ2-3,TRBV7-9,-,CASSGRGGGDTDTQYF,TGTGCCAGCAGCGGACGTGGGGGCGGTGATACAGATACGCAGTATTTT
few,TRBJ1-5,TRBV10-3,-,CAVSGNVGSGQPQHF,TGTGCCGTCTCGGGCAACGTGGGAAGTGGTCAGCCCCAGCATTTT
-,TRBJ2-3,TRBV7-9,-,CASSLVALGLRDTQYF,TGTGCCAGCAGCTTGGTGGCCCTTGGGCTGAGGGATACGCAGTATTTT
many,TRBJ1-5,TRBV27,-,CASSLFSNQPQHF,TGTGCCAGCAGCTTATTTAGCAATCAGCCCCAGCATTTT
few,TRBJ2-6,TRBV28,-,CASRVSSGANVLTF,TGTGCCAGCAGGGTATCCTCTGGGGCCAACGTCCTGACTTTC
-,TRBJ1-1,TRBV19,-,CASSGRAGGNTEAFF,TGTGCCAGTAGTGGTAGGGCAGGCGGCAACACTGAAGCTTTCTTT
-,TRBJ2-1,TRBV7-3,TRBD2,CASSSPGLAGVSEQFF,TGTGCCAGCAGCTCGCCGGGACTAGCGGGGGTGAGTGAGCAGTTCTTC
-,TRBJ1-2,TRBV20-1,TRBD1,CSARDWAGTDDYGYTF,TGCAGTGCTAGAGATTGGGCTGGGACAGACGACTATGGCTACACCTTC
-,TRBJ2-7,TRBV12-3/TRBV12-4,-,CASSLSPIRDTYEQYF,TGTGCCAGCAGTTTAAGCCCCATTCGAGACACCTACGAGCAGTACTTC
-,TRBJ2-7,TRBV11-2,TRBD2,CASSLDWRLAGFEQYF,TGTGCCAGCAGCTTAGATTGGAGACTAGCGGGATTCGAGCAGTACTTC
few,TRBJ2-2,TRBV7-9,-,CASSFPYTGELFF,TGTGCCAGCAGCTTCCCTTACACCGGGGAGCTGTTTTTT
few,TRBJ2-7,TRBV7-2,TRBD2,CASSPQRDSYEQYF,TGTGCCAGCAGCCCCCAGCGGGACTCCTACGAGCAGTACTTC
-,TRBJ1-1,TRBV28,-,CASSGNPSGRAFF,TGTGCCAGCAGCGGAAACCCCAGCGGACGAGCTTTCTTT
few,TRBJ2-7,TRBV28,TRBD2,CASSFPGLAASYEQYF,TGTGCCAGCAGTTTTCCCGGACTAGCGGCTTCCTACGAGCAGTACTTC
few,TRBJ1-3,TRBV20-1,-,CSAQTGNTIYF,TGCAGTGCCCAAACTGGAAACACCATATATTTT
-,TRBJ1-5,TRBV30,-,CAWSKAGDQPQHF,TGTGCCTGGAGTAAGGCAGGGGATCAGCCCCAGCATTTT
many,TRBJ1-4,TRBV2,-,CASSAGKITEKLFF,TGTGCCAGCAGTGCGGGAAAAATCACTGAAAAACTGTTTTTT
few,TRBJ1-2,TRBV7-9,-,CASSTRGVPGYTF,TGTGCCAGTTCCACCCGCGGGGTACCCGGCTACACCTTC
-,TRBJ1-1,TRBV7-6,-,CASSTEGRYTEAFF,TGTGCCAGCAGCACCGAGGGGCGTTACACTGAAGCTTTCTTT
many,TRBJ2-7,TRBV7-2,TRBD2,CASSIAGGIGEQYF,TGTGCCAGCAGTATCGCGGGGGGGATAGGCGAGCAGTACTTC
-,TRBJ2-5,TRBV20-1,-,CSARRGGGLQETQYF,TGCAGTGCTAGGCGAGGGGGGGGCCTCCAAGAGACCCAGTACTTC
few,TRBJ1-1,TRBV12-3/TRBV12-4,-,CASSFNSMNTEAFF,TGTGCCAGCAGTTTTAACTCTATGAACACTGAAGCTTTCTTT
-,TRBJ2-7,TRBV28,TRBD2,CASSLSGAGGEQYF,TGTGCCAGCAGTTTATCGGGGGCGGGAGGCGAGCAGTACTTC
-,TRBJ2-5,TRBV7-8,TRBD2,CASSRTLVIAGESGETQYF,TGTGCCAGCAGCCGAACTCTGGTGATAGCGGGAGAGTCGGGCGAGACCCAGTACTTC
-,TRBJ2-2,TRBV7-4,-,CASSPPPTPFTGELFF,TGTGCCAGCAGCCCACCCCCGACGCCCTTCACCGGGGAGCTGTTTTTT
-,TRBJ1-5,TRBV12-3/TRBV12-4,-,CASSPEINQPQHF,TGTGCCAGCAGTCCAGAGATTAATCAGCCCCAGCATTTT
-,TRBJ2-1,TRBV7-2,-,CASSRPGDPSSYNEQFF,TGTGCCAGCAGCCGACCAGGGGACCCGTCCTCCTACAATGAGCAGTTCTTC